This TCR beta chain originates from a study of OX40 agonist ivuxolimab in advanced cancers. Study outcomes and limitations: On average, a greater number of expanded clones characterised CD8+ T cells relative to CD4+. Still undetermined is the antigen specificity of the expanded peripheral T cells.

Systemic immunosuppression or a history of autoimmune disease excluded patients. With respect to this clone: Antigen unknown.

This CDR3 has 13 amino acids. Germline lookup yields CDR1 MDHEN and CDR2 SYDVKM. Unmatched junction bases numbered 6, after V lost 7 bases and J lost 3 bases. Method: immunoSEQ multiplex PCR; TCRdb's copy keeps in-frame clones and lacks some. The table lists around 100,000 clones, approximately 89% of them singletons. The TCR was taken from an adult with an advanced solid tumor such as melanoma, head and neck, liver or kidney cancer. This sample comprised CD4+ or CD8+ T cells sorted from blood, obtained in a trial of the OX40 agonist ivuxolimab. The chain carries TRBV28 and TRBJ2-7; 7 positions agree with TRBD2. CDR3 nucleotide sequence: TGTGCCAGCACCTTGGGGGGGAACTACGAGCAGTACTTC. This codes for CASTLGGNYEQYF.